One T cell receptor beta chain is described in this entry. This sample is part of a study of shared clonotypes between healthy human individuals. The germline V gene has CDR1 MNHEY and CDR2 SVGAGI. The CDR3 contains 14 residues. V dropped 4 bases and J dropped 4 bases, with 14 bases sitting between them. Only in-frame clones appear in the TCRdb table, and some are missing; sequencing was by immunoSEQ multiplex PCR. The profile covers 110,000 or so clones, with approximately 70% appearing a single time and approximately 25% taken by the ten largest. The receptor comes from a woman aged 25 to 39 in good health. This rearrangement joins TRBV6-5 to TRBJ2-7; D ambiguous. The sequenced material came from memory CD8+ T cells sorted from blood. Subset defined: CD45RO+ cells pooled with CCR7-negative TemRA cells. The CDR3 spells CASSLTGPLYEQYF. The CDR3 DNA is TGTGCCAGCAGTTTAACCGGGCCTTTATACGAGCAGTACTTC.